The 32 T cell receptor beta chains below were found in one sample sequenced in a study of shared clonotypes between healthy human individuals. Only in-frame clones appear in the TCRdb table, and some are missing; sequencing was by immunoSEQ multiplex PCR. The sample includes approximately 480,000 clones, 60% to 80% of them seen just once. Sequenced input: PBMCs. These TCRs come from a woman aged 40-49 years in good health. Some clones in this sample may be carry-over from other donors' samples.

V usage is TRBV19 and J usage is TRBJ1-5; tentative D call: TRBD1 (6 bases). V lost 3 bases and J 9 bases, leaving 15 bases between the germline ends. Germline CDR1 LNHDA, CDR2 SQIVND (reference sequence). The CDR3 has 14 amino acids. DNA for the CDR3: TGTGCCAGTAGTATCACTCCCCGGGGGGCGCCCCAGCATTTT. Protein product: CASSITPRGAPQHF.

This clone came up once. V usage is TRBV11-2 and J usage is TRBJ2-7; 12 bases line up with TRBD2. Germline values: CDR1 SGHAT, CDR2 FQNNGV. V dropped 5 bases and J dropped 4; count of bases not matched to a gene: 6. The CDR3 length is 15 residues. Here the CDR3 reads CASSPGLAGFYEQYF. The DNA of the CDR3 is TGTGCCAGCAGCCCGGGACTAGCGGGTTTTTACGAGCAGTACTTC.

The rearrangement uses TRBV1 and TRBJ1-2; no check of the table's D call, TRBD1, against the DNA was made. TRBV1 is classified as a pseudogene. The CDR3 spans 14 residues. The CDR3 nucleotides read TGCACCAGCAGTCCTTGCACAGGGGGCTATGGCTACACCTTC. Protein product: CTSSPCTGGYGYTF.

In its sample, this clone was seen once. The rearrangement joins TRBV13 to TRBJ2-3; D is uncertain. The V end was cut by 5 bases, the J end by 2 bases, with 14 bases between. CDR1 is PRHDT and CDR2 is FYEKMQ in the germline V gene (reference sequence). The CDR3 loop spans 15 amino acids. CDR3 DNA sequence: TGTGCCAGCAGCCCAGGTAATGGCTTCACAGATACGCAGTATTTT. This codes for CASSPGNGFTDTQYF.

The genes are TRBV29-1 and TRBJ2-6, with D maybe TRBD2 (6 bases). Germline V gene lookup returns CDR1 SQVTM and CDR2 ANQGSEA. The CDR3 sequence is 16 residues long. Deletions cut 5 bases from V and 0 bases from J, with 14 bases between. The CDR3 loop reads CSVPSDGSSGANVLTF. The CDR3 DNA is TGCAGCGTTCCATCGGACGGGAGCTCTGGGGCCAACGTCCTGACTTTC.

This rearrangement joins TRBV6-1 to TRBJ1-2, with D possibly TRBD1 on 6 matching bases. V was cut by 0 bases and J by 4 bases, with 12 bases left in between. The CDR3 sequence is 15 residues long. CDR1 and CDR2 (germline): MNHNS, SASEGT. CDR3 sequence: CASSEATGGPYGYTF. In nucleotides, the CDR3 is TGTGCCAGCAGTGAAGCCACCGGGGGCCCCTATGGCTACACCTTC.

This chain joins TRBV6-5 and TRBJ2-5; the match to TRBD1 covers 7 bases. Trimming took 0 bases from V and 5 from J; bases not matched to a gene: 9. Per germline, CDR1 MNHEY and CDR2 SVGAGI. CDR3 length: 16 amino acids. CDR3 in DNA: TGTGCCAGCAGTTACTCAAGGTCAGGGGGATGGGAGACCCAGTACTTC. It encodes CASSYSRSGGWETQYF.

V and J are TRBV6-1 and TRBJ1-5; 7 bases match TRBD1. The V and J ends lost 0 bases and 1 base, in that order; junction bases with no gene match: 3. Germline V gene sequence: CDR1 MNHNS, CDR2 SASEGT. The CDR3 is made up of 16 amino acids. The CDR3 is CASSEAGQISNQPQHF. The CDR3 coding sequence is TGTGCCAGCAGTGAAGCGGGACAGATAAGCAATCAGCCCCAGCATTTT.

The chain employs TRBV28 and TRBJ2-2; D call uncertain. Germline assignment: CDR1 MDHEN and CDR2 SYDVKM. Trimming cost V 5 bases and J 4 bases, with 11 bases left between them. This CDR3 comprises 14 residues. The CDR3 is CASSPTRPTGELFF. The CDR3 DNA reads TGTGCCAGCAGTCCGACACGGCCCACCGGGGAGCTGTTTTTT.

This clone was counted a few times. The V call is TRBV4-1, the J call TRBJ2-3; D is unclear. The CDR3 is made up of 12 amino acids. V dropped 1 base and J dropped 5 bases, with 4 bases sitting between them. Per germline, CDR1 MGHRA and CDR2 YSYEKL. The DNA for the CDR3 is TGCGCCAGCAGCCAAGCCTTAGATACGCAGTATTTT. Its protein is CASSQALDTQYF.

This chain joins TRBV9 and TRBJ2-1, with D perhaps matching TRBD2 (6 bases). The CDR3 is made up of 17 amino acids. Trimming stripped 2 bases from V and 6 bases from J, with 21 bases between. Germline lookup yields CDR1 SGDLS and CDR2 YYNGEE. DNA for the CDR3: TGTGCCAGCAGCGTTGGTCCGGGCGGGACTTCTGGCAATGAGCAGTTCTTC. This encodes CASSVGPGGTSGNEQFF.

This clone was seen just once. CDR3 nucleotide sequence: TGTGCCAGCAGCCCCCGGGGGCGAGAGACCCAGTACTTC. It codes for CASSPRGRETQYF. The chain employs TRBV9 and TRBJ2-5; D may match TRBD1 or TRBD2 (6 bases each). This CDR3 region has 13 residues. Looked up from germline, CDR1 is SGDLS and CDR2 is YYNGEE. V shed 4 bases and J shed 4 bases, with 11 bases lying between them.

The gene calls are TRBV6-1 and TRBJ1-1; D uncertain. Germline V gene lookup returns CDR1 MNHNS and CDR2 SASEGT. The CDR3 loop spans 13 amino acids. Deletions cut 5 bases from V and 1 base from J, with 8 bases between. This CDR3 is CASSPPSNTEAFF. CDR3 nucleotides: TGTGCCAGCAGTCCACCCTCGAACACTGAAGCTTTCTTT.

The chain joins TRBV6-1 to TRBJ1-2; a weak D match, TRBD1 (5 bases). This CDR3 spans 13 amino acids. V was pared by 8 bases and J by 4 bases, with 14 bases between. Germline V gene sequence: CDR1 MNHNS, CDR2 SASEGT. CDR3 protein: CASVSGGIYGYTF. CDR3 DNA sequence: TGTGCCAGCGTAAGCGGGGGAATCTATGGCTACACCTTC.

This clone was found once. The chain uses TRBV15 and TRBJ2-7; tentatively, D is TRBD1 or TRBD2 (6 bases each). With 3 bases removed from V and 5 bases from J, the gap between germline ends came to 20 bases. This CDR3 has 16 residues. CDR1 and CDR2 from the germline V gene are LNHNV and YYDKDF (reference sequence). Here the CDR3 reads CATSRAGTTVVDEQYF. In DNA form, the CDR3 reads TGTGCCACCAGCAGGGCGGGGACAACGGTAGTCGACGAGCAGTACTTC.

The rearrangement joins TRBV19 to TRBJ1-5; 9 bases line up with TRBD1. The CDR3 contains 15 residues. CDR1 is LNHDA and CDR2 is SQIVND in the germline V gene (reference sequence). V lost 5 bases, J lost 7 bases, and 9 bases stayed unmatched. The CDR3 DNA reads TGTGCCAGTAGTCTAACGACAGGGGGTGGGCAGCCCCAGCATTTT. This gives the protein CASSLTTGGGQPQHF.

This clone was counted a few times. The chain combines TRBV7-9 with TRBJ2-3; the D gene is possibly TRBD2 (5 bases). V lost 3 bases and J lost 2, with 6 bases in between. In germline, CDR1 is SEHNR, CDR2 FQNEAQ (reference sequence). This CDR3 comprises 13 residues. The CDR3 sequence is CASSFRDTDTQYF. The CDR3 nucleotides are TGTGCCAGCAGCTTTCGGGACACAGATACGCAGTATTTT.

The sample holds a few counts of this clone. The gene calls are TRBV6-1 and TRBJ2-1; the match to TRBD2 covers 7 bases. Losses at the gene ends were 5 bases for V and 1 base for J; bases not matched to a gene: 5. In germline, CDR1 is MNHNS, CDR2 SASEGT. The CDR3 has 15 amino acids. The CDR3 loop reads CASSLGEGSYNEQFF. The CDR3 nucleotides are TGTGCCAGCAGTTTGGGGGAGGGTTCCTACAATGAGCAGTTCTTC.

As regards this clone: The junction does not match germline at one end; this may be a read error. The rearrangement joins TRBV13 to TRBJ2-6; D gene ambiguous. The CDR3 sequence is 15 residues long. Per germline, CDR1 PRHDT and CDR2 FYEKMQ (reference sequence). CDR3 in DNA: TGTGCCAGCAGCTTAGATGGGCTTGGGACCAACGTCCTGACTTTC. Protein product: CASSLDGLGTNVLTF.

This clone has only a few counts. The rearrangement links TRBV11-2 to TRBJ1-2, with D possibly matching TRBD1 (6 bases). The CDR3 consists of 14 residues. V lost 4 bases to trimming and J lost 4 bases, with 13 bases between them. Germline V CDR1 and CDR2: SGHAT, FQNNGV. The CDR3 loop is CASSSRQAAYGYTF. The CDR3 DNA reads TGTGCCAGCAGCTCTCGACAGGCAGCCTATGGCTACACCTTC.

The CDR3 DNA reads TGTGCCAGCAGCGACAGGGGGCGTTGGGGCTACACCTTC. Protein sequence: CASSDRGRWGYTF. The chain uses TRBV28 and TRBJ1-2, with 10 bases lining up with TRBD1. The germline CDR1 and CDR2 sequences are MDHEN and SYDVKM. The CDR3 extends over 13 amino acids. The V and J ends lost 6 bases and 8 bases, in that order; junction bases with no gene match: 6.

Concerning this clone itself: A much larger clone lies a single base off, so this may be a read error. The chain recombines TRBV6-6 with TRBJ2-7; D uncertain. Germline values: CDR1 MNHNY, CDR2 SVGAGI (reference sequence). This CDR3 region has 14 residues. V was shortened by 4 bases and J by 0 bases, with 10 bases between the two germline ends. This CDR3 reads CASSSQRSSYEQYF. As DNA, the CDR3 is TGTGCCAGCAGTTCACAGAGGAGCTCCTACGAGCAGTACTTC.

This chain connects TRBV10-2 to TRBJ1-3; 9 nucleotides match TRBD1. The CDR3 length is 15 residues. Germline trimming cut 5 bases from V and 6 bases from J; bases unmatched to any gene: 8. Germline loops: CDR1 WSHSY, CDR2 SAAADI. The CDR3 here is CASSLQGARQNTIYF. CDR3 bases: TGCGCCAGCAGTCTACAGGGGGCGCGTCAAAACACCATATATTTT.

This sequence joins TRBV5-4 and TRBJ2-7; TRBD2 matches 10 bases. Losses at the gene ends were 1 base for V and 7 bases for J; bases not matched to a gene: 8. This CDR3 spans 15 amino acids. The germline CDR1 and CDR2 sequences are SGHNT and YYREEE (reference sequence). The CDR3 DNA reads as TGTGCCAGCAGCTTGCCTAGCGGGAGTAATGGTGAGCAGTACTTC. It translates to CASSLPSGSNGEQYF.

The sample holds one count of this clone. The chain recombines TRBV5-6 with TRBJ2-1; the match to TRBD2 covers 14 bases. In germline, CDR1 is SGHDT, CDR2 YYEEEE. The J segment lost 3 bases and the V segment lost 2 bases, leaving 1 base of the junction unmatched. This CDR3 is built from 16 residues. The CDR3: CASSFGTSGSYNEQFF. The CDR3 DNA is TGTGCCAGCAGCTTTGGGACTAGCGGGAGCTACAATGAGCAGTTCTTC.

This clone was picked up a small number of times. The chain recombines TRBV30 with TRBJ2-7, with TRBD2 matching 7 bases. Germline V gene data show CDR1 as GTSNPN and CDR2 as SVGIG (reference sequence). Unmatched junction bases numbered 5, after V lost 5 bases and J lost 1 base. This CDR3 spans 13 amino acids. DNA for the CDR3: TGTGCCTGGGGGGGGGTTAGATCCTACGAGCAGTACTTC. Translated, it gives CAWGGVRSYEQYF.

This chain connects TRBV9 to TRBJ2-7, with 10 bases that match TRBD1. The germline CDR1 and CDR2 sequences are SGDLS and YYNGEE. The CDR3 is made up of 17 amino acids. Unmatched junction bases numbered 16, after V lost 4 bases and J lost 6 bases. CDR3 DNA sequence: TGTGCCAGCAGCACCTACTCCGGCCCGACAGGGGGCAGCGAGCAGTACTTC. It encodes CASSTYSGPTGGSEQYF.

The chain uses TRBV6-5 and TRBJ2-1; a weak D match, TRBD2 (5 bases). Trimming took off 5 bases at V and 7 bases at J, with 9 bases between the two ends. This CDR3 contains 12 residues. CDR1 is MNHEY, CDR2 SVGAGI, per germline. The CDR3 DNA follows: TGTGCCAGCAGTACTAGGATAAATGAGCAGTTCTTC. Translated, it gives CASSTRINEQFF.

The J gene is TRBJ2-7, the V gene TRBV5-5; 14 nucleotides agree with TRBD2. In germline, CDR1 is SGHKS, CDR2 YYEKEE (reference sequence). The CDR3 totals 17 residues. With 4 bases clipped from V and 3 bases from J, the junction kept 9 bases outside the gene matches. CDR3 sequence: CASSAGLAGALGYEQYF. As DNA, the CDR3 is TGTGCCAGCAGCGCGGGACTAGCGGGAGCCCTAGGCTACGAGCAGTACTTC.

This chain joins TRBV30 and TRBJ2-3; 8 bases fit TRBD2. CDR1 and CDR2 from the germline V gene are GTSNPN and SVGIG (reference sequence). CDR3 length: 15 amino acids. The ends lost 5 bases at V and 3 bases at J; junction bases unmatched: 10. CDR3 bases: TGTGCCTGGGGACCGGGACTAGTCTTTACAGATACGCAGTATTTT. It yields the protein CAWGPGLVFTDTQYF.

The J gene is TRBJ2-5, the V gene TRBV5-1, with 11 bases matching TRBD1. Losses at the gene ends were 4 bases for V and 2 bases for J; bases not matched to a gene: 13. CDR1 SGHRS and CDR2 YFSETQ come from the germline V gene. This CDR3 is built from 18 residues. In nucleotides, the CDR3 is TGCGCCAGCAGCCAAGGACAGGGGGCAAATTCCTTTCAAGAGACCCAGTACTTC. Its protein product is CASSQGQGANSFQETQYF. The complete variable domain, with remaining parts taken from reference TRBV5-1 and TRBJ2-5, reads KAGVTQTPRYLIKTRGQQVTLSCSPISGHRSVSWYQQTPGQGLQFLFEYFSETQRNKGNFPGRFSGRQFSNSRSEMNVSTLELGDSALYLCASSQGQGANSFQETQYFGPGTRLLVL.

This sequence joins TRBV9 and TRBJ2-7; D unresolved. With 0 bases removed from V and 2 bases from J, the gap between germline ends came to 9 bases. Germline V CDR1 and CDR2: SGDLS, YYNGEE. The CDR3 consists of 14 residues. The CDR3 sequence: CASSVDTPPYEQYF. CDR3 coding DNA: TGTGCCAGCAGCGTAGACACGCCTCCCTACGAGCAGTACTTC.